The 24 T cell receptor beta chains in this list originate from one sample, sequenced in a study of blood T cell repertoires in COVID-19. Only in-frame clones appear in the TCRdb table, and some are missing; sequencing was by immunoSEQ multiplex PCR. The data show roughly 200,000 clones, over 75% seen once. The source material was peripheral blood. Source of these receptors: a woman older than 75 with acute or convalescent COVID-19.

The chain carries TRBV18 and TRBJ1-3, with TRBD1 as a possible D gene (6 bases). The CDR3 loop spans 17 amino acids. V shed 4 bases and J shed 0 bases, with 16 bases lying between them. Germline V gene lookup returns CDR1 KGHSH and CDR2 LQKENI. CDR3 nucleotide sequence: TGTGCCAGCTCACTCTCCGGGACAACTCTCTCTGGAAACACCATATATTTT. Translated: CASSLSGTTLSGNTIYF.

The rearrangement uses TRBV30 and TRBJ2-3; a possible D gene is TRBD2 (5 bases). The germline CDR1 and CDR2 sequences are GTSNPN and SVGIG (reference sequence). This CDR3 has 15 residues. Trimming stripped 3 bases from V and 0 bases from J, with 13 bases between. The CDR3 protein is CAWSRGSPSTDTQYF. CDR3 DNA sequence: TGTGCCTGGAGCCGGGGAAGCCCTAGCACAGATACGCAGTATTTT. The entire variable domain, with the rest obtained from reference TRBV30 and TRBJ2-3, is as follows: SQTIHQWPATLVQPVGSPLSLECTVEGTSNPNLYWYRQAAGRGLQLLFYSVGIGQISSEVPQNLSASRPQDRQFILSSKKLLLSDSGFYLCAWSRGSPSTDTQYFGPGTRLTVL.

The rearrangement joins TRBV3-1 (or the pseudogene TRBV3-2) to TRBJ1-1, with 11 positions matching TRBD1. With V trimmed by 4 bases and J by 7 bases, 5 bases remained unmatched. Germline assignment: CDR1 LGHDT and CDR2 YNNKEL (reference sequence). The CDR3 extends over 14 amino acids. CDR3: CASSLWDRGYEAFF. CDR3 nucleotides: TGTGCCAGCAGCCTGTGGGACAGGGGGTATGAAGCTTTCTTT.

The J gene is TRBJ2-7, the V gene TRBV2; the D gene is possibly TRBD1 (5 bases). This CDR3 has 12 amino acids. Looked up from germline, CDR1 is SNHLY and CDR2 is FYNNEI. V gave up 6 bases and J gave up 3 bases, with 9 bases separating them. DNA for the CDR3: TGTGCCAGCAGACTGGACAACTACGAGCAGTACTTC. Residues: CASRLDNYEQYF. The entire variable domain, with the rest obtained from reference TRBV2 and TRBJ2-7, is as follows: EPEVTQTPSHQVTQMGQEVILRCVPISNHLYFYWYRQILGQKVEFLVSFYNNEISEKSEIFDDQFSVERPDGSNFTLKIRSTKLEDSAMYFCASRLDNYEQYFGPGTRLTVT.

CDR3 nucleotides: TGCGCCAGCAGCCAAGGTCAGGGGAGCACAGATACGCAGTATTTT. Translating gives CASSQGQGSTDTQYF. J is TRBJ2-3 and V is TRBV4-1; D possibly corresponds to TRBD1 (6 bases). The CDR3 is made up of 15 amino acids. Germline CDR1 reads MGHRA; CDR2 reads YSYEKL. Trimming stripped 1 base from V and 0 bases from J, with 8 bases between.

A single count supports this clone. V usage is TRBV30 and J usage is TRBJ2-1; D is ambiguous. The CDR3 sequence is 12 residues long. Germline CDR1 reads GTSNPN; CDR2 reads SVGIG (reference sequence). The ends were cut back, 2 bases at V and 0 bases at J, with 2 bases in the middle. CDR3 sequence (DNA): TGTGCCTGGAGTTACTCCTACAATGAGCAGTTCTTC. This codes for CAWSYSYNEQFF.

This chain joins TRBV5-1 and TRBJ1-4; D is ambiguous. CDR1 SGHRS and CDR2 YFSETQ come from the germline V gene. CDR3 length equals 17 residues. V shed 3 bases and J shed 0 bases, with 15 bases lying between them. CDR3 amino acids: CASSSVRTTATNEKLFF. DNA of the CDR3: TGCGCCAGCAGCTCTGTCCGGACTACAGCAACTAATGAAAAACTGTTTTTT.

A word on this clone: This CDR3 is also generated by other DNA sequences in the sample. This chain joins TRBV18 and TRBJ1-3; no clear D gene. The germline V and J ends were trimmed by 2 bases and 1 base, with 9 bases remaining between them. The CDR3 totals 15 residues. CDR1 and CDR2 from the germline V gene are KGHSH and LQKENI. The CDR3 sequence is CASSPGQSSGNTIYF. CDR3 coding DNA: TGTGCCAGCTCACCAGGGCAGTCTTCTGGAAACACCATATATTTT.

This sequence joins TRBV5-4 and TRBJ1-3; 7 bases match TRBD1. Germline CDR1 and CDR2: SGHNT and YYREEE (reference sequence). Trimming removed 4 bases from V and 2 bases from J; junction bases left unmatched: 6. The CDR3 is 15 amino acids. CDR3 DNA: TGTGCCAGCAGCCCGGACAGGTCCCCTGGAAACACCATATATTTT. This sequence encodes CASSPDRSPGNTIYF.

The chain joins TRBV18 to TRBJ2-3, with D perhaps TRBD1 (6 bases). V was pared by 3 bases and J by 2 bases, with 12 bases between. From germline, CDR1 is KGHSH and CDR2 LQKENI. The CDR3 consists of 15 residues. The CDR3 bases are TGTGCCAGCTCACCCGGGACACCCGACACAGATACGCAGTATTTT. Its protein product is CASSPGTPDTDTQYF. The whole variable domain, filled in from reference TRBV18 and TRBJ2-3, reads NAGVMQNPRHLVRRRGQEARLRCSPMKGHSHVYWYRQLPEEGLKFMVYLQKENIIDESGMPKERFSAEFPKEGPSILRIQQVVRGDSAAYFCASSPGTPDTDTQYFGPGTRLTVL.

This clone has just a few counts. The chain couples TRBV7-2 to TRBJ1-1, with D possibly being TRBD1 (5 bases). Deletions cut 1 base from V and 0 bases from J, with 6 bases between. This CDR3 is built from 14 residues. The germline CDR1 and CDR2 sequences are SGHTA and FQGNSA. CDR3 bases: TGTGCCAGCAGCTTAGGGGGGGTGAACACTGAAGCTTTCTTT. Protein product: CASSLGGVNTEAFF.

A few counts support this clone. This rearrangement joins TRBV2 to TRBJ1-2; the D gene is possibly TRBD1 (5 bases). This CDR3 spans 11 amino acids. CDR1 is SNHLY and CDR2 is FYNNEI in the germline V gene. The V end was cut by 7 bases, the J end by 9 bases, with 12 bases between. CDR3 sequence: CASTRTTSYTF. CDR3 DNA sequence: TGTGCCAGCACAAGGACAACAAGCTACACCTTC. Full variable domain (missing parts from reference TRBV2 and TRBJ1-2): EPEVTQTPSHQVTQMGQEVILRCVPISNHLYFYWYRQILGQKVEFLVSFYNNEISEKSEIFDDQFSVERPDGSNFTLKIRSTKLEDSAMYFCASTRTTSYTFGSGTRLTVV.

This rearrangement joins TRBV5-1 to TRBJ1-4; 9 nucleotides align to TRBD1. This CDR3 has 17 amino acids. Trimming at V came to 4 bases and at J to 0 bases, leaving 7 bases not matched to a gene. Looked up from germline, CDR1 is SGHRS and CDR2 is YFSETQ. CDR3 sequence: CASSRGQGRSTNEKLFF. CDR3 nucleotide sequence: TGCGCCAGCAGCAGAGGACAGGGGAGGTCAACTAATGAAAAACTGTTTTTT.

The chain combines TRBV27 with TRBJ1-2; tentatively, D is TRBD1 (6 bases). Trimming removed 5 bases from V and 4 bases from J, with 17 bases in between. CDR3 size: 15 residues. Germline-derived CDR1 and CDR2 are MNHEY and SMNVEV (reference sequence). The CDR3 coding sequence is TGTGCCAGCAGTCCTAGACAGCGGGGGGCCTATGGCTACACCTTC. It specifies CASSPRQRGAYGYTF.

The chain recombines TRBV19 with TRBJ1-4, with 10 bases matching TRBD1. From germline, CDR1 is LNHDA and CDR2 SQIVND (reference sequence). V lost 5 bases, J lost 6 bases, and 3 bases stayed unmatched. The CDR3 totals 14 residues. CDR3 nucleotides: TGTGCCAGTAGTTCCGGGACAGGGGATGAAAAACTGTTTTTT. This gives the protein CASSSGTGDEKLFF.

The gene calls are TRBV7-6 and TRBJ1-4; D is perhaps TRBD1 (5 bases). CDR3 length: 16 residues. The V end lost 1 base, the J end lost 3 bases, and 12 bases lay between the germline ends. Germline CDR1 SGHVS, CDR2 FNYEAQ. This chain's CDR3 is CASSLGGGSSNEKLFF. CDR3 bases: TGTGCCAGCAGCTTAGGCGGGGGTTCGTCTAATGAAAAACTGTTTTTT.

The chain uses TRBV19 and TRBJ2-6; TRBD1 agrees at 7 bases. The CDR3 has 15 amino acids. Per germline, CDR1 LNHDA and CDR2 SQIVND (reference sequence). Trimming at V came to 8 bases and at J to 3 bases, leaving 7 bases not matched to a gene. The DNA of the CDR3 is TGTGCCAGTCTACAGGGGTCCCTTGGGGCCAACGTCCTGACTTTC. This sequence encodes CASLQGSLGANVLTF.

V is TRBV3-1 (or the pseudogene TRBV3-2) and J is TRBJ1-6; 8 nucleotides line up with TRBD1. Germline CDR1 is LGHDT and CDR2 is YNNKEL (reference sequence). The CDR3 extends over 16 amino acids. V lost 6 bases, J lost 7 bases, and 11 bases stayed unmatched. The CDR3 region is CASSHPPGTGNSPLHF. The CDR3 DNA reads TGTGCCAGCAGTCACCCCCCCGGGACAGGCAATTCACCCCTCCACTTT.

The chain uses TRBV19 and TRBJ2-3, with a tentative D call TRBD2 (6 bases). This CDR3 has 13 amino acids. Trimming cost V 5 bases and J 10 bases, with 16 bases left between them. Germline lookup yields CDR1 LNHDA and CDR2 SQIVND (reference sequence). CDR3 coding DNA: TGTGCCAGTAGTGGGGCGGGGCCCAATTCGCAGTATTTT. Translating gives CASSGAGPNSQYF.

The chain couples TRBV28 to TRBJ1-2; D gene uncertain. Trimming shortened V by 4 bases and J by 2 bases, and 8 bases separated the two germline ends. Germline CDR1 reads MDHEN; CDR2 reads SYDVKM. The CDR3 consists of 13 residues. The CDR3 bases are TGTGCCAGCAGTTCAAGGCGGAACTATGGCTACACCTTC. Protein: CASSSRRNYGYTF.

This clone has a single count. The chain combines TRBV5-1 with TRBJ2-7, with 7 bases that match TRBD2. Germline trimming cut 1 base from V and 1 base from J; bases unmatched to any gene: 5. CDR3 length: 15 amino acids. Looked up from germline, CDR1 is SGHRS and CDR2 is YFSETQ. CDR3: CASSLSSSGSYEQYF. The CDR3 coding sequence is TGCGCCAGCAGCTTGTCGTCTAGCGGTTCCTACGAGCAGTACTTC.

This clone has only a few counts. The rearrangement uses TRBV11-2 and TRBJ2-7; TRBD2 aligns across 10 bases. V lost 7 bases, J lost 0 bases, and 12 bases stayed unmatched. Germline CDR1 and CDR2: SGHAT and FQNNGV. The CDR3 has 17 amino acids. CDR3 bases: TGTGCCAGCAACGTAGGAGTAGCGGGGGGAATCTCCTACGAGCAGTACTTC. The encoded protein is CASNVGVAGGISYEQYF.

This chain connects TRBV19 to TRBJ1-5, with 7 bases lining up with TRBD1. Germline assignment: CDR1 LNHDA and CDR2 SQIVND (reference sequence). With 3 bases clipped from V and 0 bases from J, the junction kept 14 bases outside the gene matches. CDR3 length equals 19 residues. The chain's CDR3 is CASSMGQRQGDYSNQPQHF. CDR3 sequence (DNA): TGTGCCAGTAGTATGGGGCAAAGGCAGGGGGATTATAGCAATCAGCCCCAGCATTTT. The entire variable domain, with the rest obtained from reference TRBV19 and TRBJ1-5, is as follows: DGGITQSPKYLFRKEGQNVTLSCEQNLNHDAMYWYRQDPGQGLRLIYYSQIVNDFQKGDIAEGYSVSREKKESFPLTVTSAQKNPTAFYLCASSMGQRQGDYSNQPQHFGDGTRLSIL.

Only a few counts were recorded for this clone. The chain joins TRBV11-2 to TRBJ2-1, with TRBD1 as a possible D gene (5 bases). Germline V CDR1 and CDR2: SGHAT, FQNNGV. This CDR3 comprises 17 residues. Trimming shortened V by 5 bases and J by 0 bases, and 17 bases separated the two germline ends. DNA of the CDR3: TGTGCCAGCAGCCGAACAACAGGCTCTTTCTCCTACAATGAGCAGTTCTTC. Encoded protein: CASSRTTGSFSYNEQFF.